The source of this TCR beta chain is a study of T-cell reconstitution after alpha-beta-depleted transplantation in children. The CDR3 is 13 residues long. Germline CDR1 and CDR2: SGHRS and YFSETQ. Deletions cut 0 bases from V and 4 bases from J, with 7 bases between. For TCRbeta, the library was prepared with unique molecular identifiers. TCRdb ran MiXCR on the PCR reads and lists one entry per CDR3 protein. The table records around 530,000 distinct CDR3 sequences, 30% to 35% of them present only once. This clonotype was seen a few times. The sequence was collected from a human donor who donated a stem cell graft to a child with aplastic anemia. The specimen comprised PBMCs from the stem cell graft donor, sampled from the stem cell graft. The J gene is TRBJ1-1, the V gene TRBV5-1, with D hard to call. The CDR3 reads CASSLGHPTEAFF. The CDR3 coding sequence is TGCGCCAGCAGCTTGGGGCACCCCACTGAAGCTTTCTTT.